This T cell receptor (beta chain) was captured by sequencing in a study of T cell repertoires in cytomegalovirus infection (dated by TCRdb to about 2019). With respect to the entire study: Recently identified HLA-C-restricted CMV epitopes, whose presentation resists viral immunomodulation, were targeted by peptide stimulations together with well-studied HLA-B-restricted epitopes. Donor HLA type was relevant to the analysis, as public TCR beta signatures indicated carriage of CMV infection together with the matching HLA type. Results the study describes overall, beyond this receptor: In the ex vivo response, HLA-C-restricted CMV-specific TCR beta clonotypes were dominant, and in two of eight donors the single most frequent clonotype came from this HLA-C-restricted group. Cumulative frequency of public TCR beta family members discriminated carriers of CMV infection plus the relevant HLA type in this cohort and an independent approximately 370-donor cohort.

Explained via the paper, the treatment or condition label denotes: in vitro stimulation with specific CMV peptide epitopes to enrich CMV-specific T cells. The CDR3 goes from the cysteine to the phenylalanine over 14 residues. Here the CDR3 DNA is all that survives: 42 bases in frame from base 1. Clipping removes 7 bases from V and 9 bases from J, with 5 as the unmatched junction base count. CDR1 is given as MNHEY and CDR2 as SMNVEV, both from the germline V gene (reference sequence). For this clonotype: There is no known antigen for this receptor. No qualities accompany the bases; no much larger clone lies one base away.

Instrument on record: Illumina HiSeq 1500. Using fastp at Q25 and MiXCR, TCRdb reprocessed the public reads and kept productive beta chains. CDR3 protein duplicates are merged, each entry listing the most common genes and DNA. This sample comprises some 560,000 distinct CDR3 sequences, roughly 42% of them detected only once. The ten largest clonotypes hold about 48% of the sample. This sequence was found in a human donor in good health (CMV status not recorded). Some clones in this sample may be carry-over from other donors' samples. The input for sequencing was cultured PBMCs, taken from culture after CMV antigen stimulation. This sequence uses TRBV27 and TRBJ2-3, and TRBD2 matches 15 of the central bases. The encoded CDR3 is CASKPGTSGGTQYF. The bases are TGTGCCAGCAAACCGGGGACTAGCGGGGGGACGCAGTATTTT.